There are a few counts of the clone carrying this T cell receptor (beta chain). Its antigen is unidentified. TCRbeta library preparation incorporated unique molecular identifiers. TCRdb passed the PCR reads through MiXCR, listing each CDR3 protein once. Of a few hundred thousand distinct CDR3 sequences listed, 15% to 20% are singletons. The sample comes from a study of T-cell reconstitution after alpha-beta-depleted transplantation in children. Findings and caveats of the study: Several hundred expanded graft clones reportedly supplied alpha-beta T cells about two months after transplant. Surviving recipient T cells and intrathymic progenitors accounted for some patients' high TCRbeta diversity at day 60. T-cell numbers and diversity, one year after transplant, stemmed largely from T cells that were newly produced.

The sample here was PBMCs, mostly from graft donor cells, taken 360 days after TCRalphabeta/CD19-depleted stem cell transplant. The receptor was derived from a boy younger than two who had a stem cell transplant for Wiskott-Aldrich syndrome, so the T cells may come from the graft donor.

CDR3 region: CASSLVSPSTDTQYF. The CDR3 DNA sequence: TGTGCCAGCAGTTTAGTGAGTCCTAGCACAGATACGCAGTATTTT. V gene TRBV12-3 or TRBV12-4 combines with J gene TRBJ2-3; no reliable D call. Trimming removed 1 base from V and 0 bases from J, with 8 bases in between. The CDR3 is 15 residues long.